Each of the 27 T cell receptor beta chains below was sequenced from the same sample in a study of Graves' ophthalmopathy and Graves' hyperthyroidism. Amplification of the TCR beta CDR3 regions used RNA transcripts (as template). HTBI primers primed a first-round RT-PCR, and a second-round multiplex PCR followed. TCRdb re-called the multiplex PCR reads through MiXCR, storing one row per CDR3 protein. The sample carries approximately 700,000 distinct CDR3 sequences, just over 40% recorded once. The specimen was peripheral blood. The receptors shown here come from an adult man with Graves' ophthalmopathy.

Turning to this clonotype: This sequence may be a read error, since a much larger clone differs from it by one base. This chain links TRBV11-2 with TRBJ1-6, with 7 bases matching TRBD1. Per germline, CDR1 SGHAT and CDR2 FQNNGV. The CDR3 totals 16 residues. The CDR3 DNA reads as TGTGTCAGCAGCTTAGTCCAAGGGGGCCATAATTCACCCCTCCACTTT. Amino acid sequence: CVSSLVQGGHNSPLHF.

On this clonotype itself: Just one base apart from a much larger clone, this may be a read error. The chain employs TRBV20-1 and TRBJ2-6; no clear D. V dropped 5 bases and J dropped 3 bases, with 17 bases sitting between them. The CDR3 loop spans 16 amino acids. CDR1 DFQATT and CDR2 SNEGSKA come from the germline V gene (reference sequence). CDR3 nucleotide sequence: TGCAGTGCTTCCCTCCCCGTCGTAGGTGGGGCCAACGTCCTGACTTTC. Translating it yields CSASLPVVGGANVLTF.

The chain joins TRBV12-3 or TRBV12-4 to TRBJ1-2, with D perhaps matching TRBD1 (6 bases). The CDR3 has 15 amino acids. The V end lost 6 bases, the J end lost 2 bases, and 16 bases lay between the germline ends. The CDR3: CASSSGGSSNYGYTF. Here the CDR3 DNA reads TGTGCCAGCAGCTCCGGGGGCTCTTCCAACTATGGCTACACCTTC.

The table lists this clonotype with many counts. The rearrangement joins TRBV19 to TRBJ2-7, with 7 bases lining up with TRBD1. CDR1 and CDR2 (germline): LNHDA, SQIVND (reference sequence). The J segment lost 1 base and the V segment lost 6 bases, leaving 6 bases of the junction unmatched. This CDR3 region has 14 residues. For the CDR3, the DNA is TGTGCCAGTAGCGTGGACAGGAGATCCTACGAGCAGTACTTC. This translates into CASSVDRRSYEQYF. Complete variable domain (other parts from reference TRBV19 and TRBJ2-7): DGGITQSPKYLFRKEGQNVTLSCEQNLNHDAMYWYRQDPGQGLRLIYYSQIVNDFQKGDIAEGYSVSREKKESFPLTVTSAQKNPTAFYLCASSVDRRSYEQYFGPGTRLTVT.

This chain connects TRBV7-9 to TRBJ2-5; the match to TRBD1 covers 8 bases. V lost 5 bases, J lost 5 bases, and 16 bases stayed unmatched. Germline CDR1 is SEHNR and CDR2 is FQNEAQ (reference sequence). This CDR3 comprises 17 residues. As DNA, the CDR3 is TGTGCCAGCAGCCAAGATAACCCCGCAGGGGGCGCGGAGACCCAGTACTTC. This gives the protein CASSQDNPAGGAETQYF. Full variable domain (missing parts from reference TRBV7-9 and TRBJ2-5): DTGVSQNPRHKITKRGQNVTFRCDPISEHNRLYWYRQTLGQGPEFLTYFQNEAQLEKSRLLSDRFSAERPKGSFSTLEIQRTEQGDSAMYLCASSQDNPAGGAETQYFGPGTRLLVL.

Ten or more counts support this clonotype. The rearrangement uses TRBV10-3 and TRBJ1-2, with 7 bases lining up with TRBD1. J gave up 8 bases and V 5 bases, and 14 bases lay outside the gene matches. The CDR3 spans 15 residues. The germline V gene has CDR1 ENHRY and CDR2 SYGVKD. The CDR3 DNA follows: TGTGCCATCAGTTCAGGGGGACACCATACTTTCGGCTACACCTTC. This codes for CAISSGGHHTFGYTF.

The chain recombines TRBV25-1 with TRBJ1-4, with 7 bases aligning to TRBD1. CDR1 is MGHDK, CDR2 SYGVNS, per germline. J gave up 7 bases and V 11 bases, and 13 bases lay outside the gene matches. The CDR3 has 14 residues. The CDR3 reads CAWSLHRGSEKLFF. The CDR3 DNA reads TGTGCCTGGAGTCTCCACAGGGGAAGTGAAAAACTGTTTTTT.

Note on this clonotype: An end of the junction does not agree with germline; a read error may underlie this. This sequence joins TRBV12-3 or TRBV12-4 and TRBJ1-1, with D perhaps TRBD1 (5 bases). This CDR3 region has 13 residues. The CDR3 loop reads CVSSFQGNSEAFF. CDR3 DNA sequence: TGTGTCAGCAGTTTTCAGGGAAATTCCGAAGCTTTCTTT.

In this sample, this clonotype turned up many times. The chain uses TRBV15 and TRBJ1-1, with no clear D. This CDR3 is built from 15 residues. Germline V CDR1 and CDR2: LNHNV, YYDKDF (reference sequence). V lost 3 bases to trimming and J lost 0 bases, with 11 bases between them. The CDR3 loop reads CATSRDYTLNTEAFF. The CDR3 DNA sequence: TGTGCCACCAGCAGGGACTATACTCTGAACACTGAAGCTTTCTTT.

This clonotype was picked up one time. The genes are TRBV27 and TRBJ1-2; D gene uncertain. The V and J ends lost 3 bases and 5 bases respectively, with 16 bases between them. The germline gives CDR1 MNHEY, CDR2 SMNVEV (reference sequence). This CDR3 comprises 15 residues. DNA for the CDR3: TGTGCCAGCAGTTTCAAGGCAGGTTCCTATTATGGCTACACCTTC. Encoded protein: CASSFKAGSYYGYTF.

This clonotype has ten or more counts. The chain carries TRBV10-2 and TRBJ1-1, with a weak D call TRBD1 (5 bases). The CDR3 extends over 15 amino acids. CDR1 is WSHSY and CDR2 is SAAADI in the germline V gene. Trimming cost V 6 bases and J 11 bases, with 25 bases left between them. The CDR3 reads CASRERRDAPRLAFF. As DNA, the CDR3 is TGCGCCAGCAGAGAGCGACGGGACGCCCCAAGACTGGCTTTCTTT.

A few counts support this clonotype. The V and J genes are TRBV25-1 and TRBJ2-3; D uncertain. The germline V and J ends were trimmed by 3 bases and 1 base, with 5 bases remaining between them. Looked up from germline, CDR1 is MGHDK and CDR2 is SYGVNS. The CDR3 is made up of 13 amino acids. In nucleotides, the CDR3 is TGTGCCAGCAGTGATGGGGGCACAGATACGCAGTATTTT. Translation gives CASSDGGTDTQYF.

CDR3 amino acids: CASSEEGGGQPQHF. The CDR3, as DNA: TGTGCCAGCAGTGAAGAGGGGGGCGGCCAGCCCCAGCATTTT. The chain is built from TRBV2 and TRBJ1-5; a possible D gene is TRBD1 (6 bases). The germline V gene has CDR1 SNHLY and CDR2 FYNNEI. The CDR3 consists of 14 residues. Trimming pared 1 base from V and 7 bases from J, leaving 11 bases between. Full variable domain (outside the CDR3, taken from reference TRBV2 and TRBJ1-5): EPEVTQTPSHQVTQMGQEVILRCVPISNHLYFYWYRQILGQKVEFLVSFYNNEISEKSEIFDDQFSVERPDGSNFTLKIRSTKLEDSAMYFCASSEEGGGQPQHFGDGTRLSIL.

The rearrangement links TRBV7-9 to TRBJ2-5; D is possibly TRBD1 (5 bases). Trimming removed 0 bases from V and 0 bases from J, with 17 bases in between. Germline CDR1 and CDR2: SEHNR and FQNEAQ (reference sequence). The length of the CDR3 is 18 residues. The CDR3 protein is CASSLAFQGGSHQETQYF. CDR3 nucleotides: TGTGCCAGCAGCTTAGCCTTCCAGGGTGGCAGCCACCAAGAGACCCAGTACTTC.

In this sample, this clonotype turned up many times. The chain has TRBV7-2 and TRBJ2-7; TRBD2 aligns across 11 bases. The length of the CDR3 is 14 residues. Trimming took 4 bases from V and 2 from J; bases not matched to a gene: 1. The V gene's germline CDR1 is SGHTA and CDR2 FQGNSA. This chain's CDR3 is CASSSGLAAYEQYF. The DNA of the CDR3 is TGTGCCAGCAGCTCGGGACTAGCGGCCTACGAGCAGTACTTC.

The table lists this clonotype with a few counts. The CDR3 loop is CASSLGTSGYFYEQYF. CDR3 nucleotides: TGTGCCAGCAGCTTAGGGACTAGCGGGTATTTCTACGAGCAGTACTTC. V and J are TRBV11-2 and TRBJ2-7, with TRBD2 matching over 11 bases. V dropped 1 base and J dropped 3; count of bases not matched to a gene: 5. CDR1 is SGHAT and CDR2 is FQNNGV in the germline V gene. This CDR3 comprises 16 residues.

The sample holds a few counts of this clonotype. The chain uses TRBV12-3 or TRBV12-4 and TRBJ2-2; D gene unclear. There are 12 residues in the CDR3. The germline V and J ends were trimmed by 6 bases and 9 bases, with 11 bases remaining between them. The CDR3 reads CASSPFFRELFF. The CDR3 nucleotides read TGTGCCAGCAGCCCGTTTTTCCGGGAGCTGTTTTTT.

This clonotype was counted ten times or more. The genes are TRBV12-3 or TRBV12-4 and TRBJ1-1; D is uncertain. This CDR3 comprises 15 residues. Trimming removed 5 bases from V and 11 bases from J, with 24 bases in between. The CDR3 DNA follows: TGTGCCAGCAGTCTACCGTCCCCCGCCCCGGGGAACGCTTTCTTT. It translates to CASSLPSPAPGNAFF.

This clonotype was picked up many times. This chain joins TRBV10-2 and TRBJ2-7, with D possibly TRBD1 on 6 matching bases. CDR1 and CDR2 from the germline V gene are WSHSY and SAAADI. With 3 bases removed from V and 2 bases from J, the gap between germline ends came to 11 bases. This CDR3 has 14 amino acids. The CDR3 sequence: CASSDVWTAYEQYF. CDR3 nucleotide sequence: TGCGCCAGCAGTGACGTGTGGACAGCCTACGAGCAGTACTTC.

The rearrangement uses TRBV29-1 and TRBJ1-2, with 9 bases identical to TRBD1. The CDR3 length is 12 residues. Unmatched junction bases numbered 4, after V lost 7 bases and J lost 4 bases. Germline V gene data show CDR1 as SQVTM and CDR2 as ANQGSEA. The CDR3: CSGGQGSYGYTF. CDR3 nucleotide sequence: TGCAGCGGTGGACAGGGGTCCTATGGCTACACCTTC.

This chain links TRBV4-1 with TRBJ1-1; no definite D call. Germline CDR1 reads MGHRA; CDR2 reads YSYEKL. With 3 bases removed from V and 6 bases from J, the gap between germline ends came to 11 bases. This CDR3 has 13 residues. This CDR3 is CASSQTGRSEAFF. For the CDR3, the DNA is TGCGCCAGCAGCCAGACGGGGAGATCTGAAGCTTTCTTT.

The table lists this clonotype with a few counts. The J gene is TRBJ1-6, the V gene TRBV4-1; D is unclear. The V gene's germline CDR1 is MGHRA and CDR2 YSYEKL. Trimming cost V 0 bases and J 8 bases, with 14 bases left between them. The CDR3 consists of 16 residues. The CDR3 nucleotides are TGCGCCAGCAGCCAAGAACCGGCTTCCAGAGATTCACCCCTCCACTTT. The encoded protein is CASSQEPASRDSPLHF.

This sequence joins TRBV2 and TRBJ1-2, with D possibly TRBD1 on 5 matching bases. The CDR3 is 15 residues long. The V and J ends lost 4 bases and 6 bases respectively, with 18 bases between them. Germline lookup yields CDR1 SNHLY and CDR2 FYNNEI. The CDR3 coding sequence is TGTGCCAGCAGTGGAAGCATGGGGCGTATGCATGGCTACACCTTC. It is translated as CASSGSMGRMHGYTF.

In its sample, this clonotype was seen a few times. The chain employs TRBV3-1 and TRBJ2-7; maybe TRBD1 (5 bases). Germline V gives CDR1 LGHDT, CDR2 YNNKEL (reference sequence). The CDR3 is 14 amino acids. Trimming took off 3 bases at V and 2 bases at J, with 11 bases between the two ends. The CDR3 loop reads CASSQATGAYEQYF. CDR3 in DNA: TGTGCCAGCAGCCAGGCAACAGGTGCCTACGAGCAGTACTTC.

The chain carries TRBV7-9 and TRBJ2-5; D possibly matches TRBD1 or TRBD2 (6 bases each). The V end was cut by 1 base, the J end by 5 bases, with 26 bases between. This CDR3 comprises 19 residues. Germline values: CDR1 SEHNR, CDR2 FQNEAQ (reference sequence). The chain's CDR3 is CASSLGGGQSSEVQETQYF. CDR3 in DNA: TGTGCCAGCAGCTTAGGTGGGGGGCAATCATCTGAGGTCCAGGAGACCCAGTACTTC.

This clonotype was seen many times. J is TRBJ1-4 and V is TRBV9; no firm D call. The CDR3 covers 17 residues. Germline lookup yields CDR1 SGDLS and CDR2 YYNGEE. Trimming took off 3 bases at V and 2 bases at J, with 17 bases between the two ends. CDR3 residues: CASSGADAVFTNEKLFF. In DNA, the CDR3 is TGTGCCAGCAGCGGGGCGGACGCGGTTTTCACTAATGAAAAACTGTTTTTT.

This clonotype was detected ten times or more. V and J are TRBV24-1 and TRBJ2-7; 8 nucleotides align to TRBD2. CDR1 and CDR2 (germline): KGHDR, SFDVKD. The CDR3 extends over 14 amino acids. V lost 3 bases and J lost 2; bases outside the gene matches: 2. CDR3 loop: CATSDSGSPYEQYF. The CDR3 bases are TGTGCCACCAGTGATAGCGGGAGCCCCTACGAGCAGTACTTC.